This is a list of T cell receptor beta chains from one sample in a study of CD8 T cells in ankylosing spondylitis. MiXCR, applied by TCRdb to the 5' RACE reads, yields one record per CDR3 protein. The top ten clones hold 20% to 25% of a sample with approximately 220,000 distinct CDR3 sequences, more than 9% of them seen once. The sequenced material came from blood, either unsorted or a sorted T cell fraction (not recorded which). The source is a male donor with ankylosing spondylitis or in good health (not recorded which). CDR3s include the opening cysteine and the closing phenylalanine or tryptophan. The order of the fields is J gene, V gene, clone size, D gene, CDR3 protein, CDR3 DNA. D genes are given only for firm matches. Only some rows state a clone size, as once, few, many or a class for expanded clones.

j_call: TRBJ1-3; v_call: TRBV5-1; clone_size: many; d_call: NA; cdr3_aa: CASSPGGTGNTIYF; cdr3_nt: TGCGCCAGCAGCCCCGGGGGAACTGGAAACACCATATATTTT
j_call: TRBJ1-1; v_call: TRBV29-1; clone_size: few; d_call: NA; cdr3_aa: CSVARQSSTEAFF; cdr3_nt: TGCAGCGTTGCTCGACAGAGCAGCACTGAAGCTTTCTTT
j_call: TRBJ1-4; v_call: TRBV6-6; clone_size: many; d_call: NA; cdr3_aa: CAGQTTTNEKLFF; cdr3_nt: TGTGCCGGACAGACGACGACTAATGAAAAACTGTTTTTT
j_call: TRBJ1-3; v_call: TRBV4-2; clone_size: NA; d_call: NA; cdr3_aa: CASSPPAGPNSGNTIYF; cdr3_nt: TGTGCCAGCAGCCCTCCGGCAGGGCCAAACTCTGGAAACACCATATATTTT
j_call: TRBJ2-5; v_call: TRBV7-3; clone_size: NA; d_call: TRBD1; cdr3_aa: CASSLQSTGGTQYF; cdr3_nt: TGTGCCAGCAGCTTACAATCGACAGGGGGGACCCAGTACTTC
j_call: TRBJ2-7; v_call: TRBV7-8; clone_size: many; d_call: NA; cdr3_aa: CASSLRRVSWYEQYF; cdr3_nt: TGTGCCAGCAGCTTAAGGCGCGTGTCGTGGTACGAGCAGTACTTC
j_call: TRBJ1-3; v_call: TRBV9; clone_size: many; d_call: NA; cdr3_aa: CATSRGWGGGNTIYF; cdr3_nt: TGTGCCACCTCACGGGGGTGGGGAGGAGGAAACACCATATATTTT
j_call: TRBJ2-5; v_call: TRBV15; clone_size: many; d_call: NA; cdr3_aa: CATSRVVPGRQETQYF; cdr3_nt: TGTGCCACCAGCAGAGTCGTACCAGGACGTCAAGAGACCCAGTACTTC
j_call: TRBJ2-5; v_call: TRBV20-1; clone_size: many; d_call: TRBD2; cdr3_aa: CSAISGGAARSETQYF; cdr3_nt: TGCAGTGCAATTAGCGGGGGGGCCGCGAGATCGGAGACCCAGTACTTC
j_call: TRBJ2-7; v_call: TRBV7-6; clone_size: NA; d_call: NA; cdr3_aa: CASSLLSGQLDGEQYF; cdr3_nt: TGTGCCAGCAGCTTACTTTCCGGACAGCTAGATGGCGAGCAGTACTTC
j_call: TRBJ2-3; v_call: TRBV5-1; clone_size: many; d_call: TRBD1; cdr3_aa: CASSLRQGSTDTQYF; cdr3_nt: TGCGCCAGCAGCCTAAGACAGGGTTCAACAGATACGCAGTATTTT
j_call: TRBJ2-2; v_call: TRBV7-2; clone_size: many; d_call: NA; cdr3_aa: CASNLGWLTGELFF; cdr3_nt: TGTGCCAGCAACCTCGGTTGGCTTACCGGGGAGCTGTTTTTT
j_call: TRBJ2-5; v_call: TRBV29-1; clone_size: many; d_call: NA; cdr3_aa: CSVLLDIQETQYF; cdr3_nt: TGCAGCGTTCTTTTGGACATACAAGAGACCCAGTACTTC
j_call: TRBJ2-3; v_call: TRBV7-3; clone_size: NA; d_call: NA; cdr3_aa: CASSLSRPPDTQYF; cdr3_nt: TGTGCCAGCAGCTTGTCTCGGCCCCCAGATACGCAGTATTTT
j_call: TRBJ2-7; v_call: TRBV28; clone_size: few; d_call: NA; cdr3_aa: CASSLPMTAGAYEQYF; cdr3_nt: TGTGCCAGCAGTTTACCCATGACAGCTGGGGCCTACGAGCAGTACTTC
j_call: TRBJ2-7; v_call: TRBV20-1; clone_size: few; d_call: NA; cdr3_aa: CSAGGGAEEQYF; cdr3_nt: TGCAGTGCAGGGGGCGGGGCGGAAGAGCAGTACTTC
j_call: TRBJ1-5; v_call: TRBV12-3/TRBV12-4; clone_size: many; d_call: NA; cdr3_aa: CASSDDGGGRVQPQHF; cdr3_nt: TGTGCCAGCAGTGACGACGGTGGAGGGAGGGTGCAGCCCCAGCATTTT
j_call: TRBJ1-1; v_call: TRBV9; clone_size: many; d_call: TRBD1; cdr3_aa: CASSTTGVTEAFF; cdr3_nt: TGTGCCAGCAGCACCACAGGGGTCACTGAAGCTTTCTTT
j_call: TRBJ1-6; v_call: TRBV24-1; clone_size: NA; d_call: NA; cdr3_aa: CATNEGTNSPLHF; cdr3_nt: TGTGCCACCAATGAGGGGACTAATTCACCCCTCCACTTT
j_call: TRBJ2-7; v_call: TRBV29-1; clone_size: many; d_call: TRBD2; cdr3_aa: CSVRTSGGNEQYF; cdr3_nt: TGCAGCGTGAGGACTAGCGGGGGAAACGAGCAGTACTTC
j_call: TRBJ1-5; v_call: TRBV5-1; clone_size: many; d_call: NA; cdr3_aa: CASSLEPRSGRLDQPQHF; cdr3_nt: TGCGCCAGCAGCTTGGAGCCCCGATCGGGGAGGTTGGATCAGCCCCAGCATTTT
j_call: TRBJ2-7; v_call: TRBV10-3; clone_size: many; d_call: TRBD1; cdr3_aa: CAITGQGSEQYF; cdr3_nt: TGTGCCATCACGGGACAGGGCTCCGAGCAGTACTTC
j_call: TRBJ2-7; v_call: TRBV20-1; clone_size: NA; d_call: TRBD2; cdr3_aa: CSAREGGGANEQYF; cdr3_nt: TGCAGTGCTAGAGAGGGCGGGGGGGCGAACGAGCAGTACTTC
j_call: TRBJ2-1; v_call: TRBV5-1; clone_size: few; d_call: TRBD2; cdr3_aa: CASSLLGPPGGRLNNEQFF; cdr3_nt: TGCGCCAGCAGCTTGCTCGGCCCCCCGGGGGGAAGATTAAACAATGAGCAGTTCTTC
j_call: TRBJ1-1; v_call: TRBV6-6; clone_size: few; d_call: NA; cdr3_aa: CATRGFREGEAFF; cdr3_nt: TGTGCCACCCGGGGGTTTAGGGAAGGTGAAGCTTTCTTT
j_call: TRBJ2-3; v_call: TRBV7-9; clone_size: many; d_call: NA; cdr3_aa: CASSLGAGPTDTQYF; cdr3_nt: TGTGCCAGCAGCTTAGGGGCAGGGCCCACAGATACGCAGTATTTT
j_call: TRBJ2-3; v_call: TRBV7-2; clone_size: many; d_call: NA; cdr3_aa: CASSLGFEDTQYF; cdr3_nt: TGTGCCAGCAGCTTAGGGTTTGAAGATACGCAGTATTTT
j_call: TRBJ1-2; v_call: TRBV5-1; clone_size: few; d_call: TRBD1; cdr3_aa: CASSRDSGQGDYGYTF; cdr3_nt: TGCGCCAGCAGCAGAGACTCCGGACAGGGTGACTATGGCTACACCTTC
j_call: TRBJ2-2; v_call: TRBV11-2; clone_size: NA; d_call: NA; cdr3_aa: CASSSTRTGELFF; cdr3_nt: TGTGCCAGCAGCTCGACTCGCACCGGGGAGCTGTTTTTT
j_call: TRBJ1-2; v_call: TRBV12-3/TRBV12-4; clone_size: many; d_call: TRBD1; cdr3_aa: CASSGQVNGYTF; cdr3_nt: TGTGCCAGCTCGGGACAGGTGAATGGCTACACCTTC
j_call: TRBJ2-2; v_call: TRBV5-1; clone_size: many; d_call: TRBD1; cdr3_aa: CASSLGDRDAGELFF; cdr3_nt: TGCGCCAGCAGCTTGGGGGACAGGGACGCCGGGGAGCTGTTTTTT
j_call: TRBJ2-1; v_call: TRBV7-8; clone_size: many; d_call: NA; cdr3_aa: CASSSTGAGAHNEQFF; cdr3_nt: TGTGCCAGCAGCTCCACCGGCGCGGGGGCACACAATGAGCAGTTCTTC
j_call: TRBJ2-5; v_call: TRBV5-6; clone_size: many; d_call: TRBD2; cdr3_aa: CASSLVLAGGYQETQYF; cdr3_nt: TGTGCCAGCAGCTTGGTCCTAGCGGGGGGGTACCAAGAGACCCAGTACTTC
j_call: TRBJ2-3; v_call: TRBV5-1; clone_size: many; d_call: TRBD2; cdr3_aa: CASSLVVTSGSAQYF; cdr3_nt: TGCGCCAGCAGCTTGGTGGTGACTAGCGGAAGCGCGCAGTATTTT
j_call: TRBJ2-2; v_call: TRBV27; clone_size: many; d_call: TRBD2; cdr3_aa: CASSPRLTSFTGELFF; cdr3_nt: TGTGCCAGCAGTCCCCGTCTGACTAGCTTCACCGGGGAGCTGTTTTTT
j_call: TRBJ2-7; v_call: TRBV29-1; clone_size: many; d_call: TRBD1; cdr3_aa: CSALKKETGGFEQYF; cdr3_nt: TGCAGCGCCTTGAAGAAGGAGACAGGGGGTTTCGAGCAGTACTTC
j_call: TRBJ2-1; v_call: TRBV6-2/TRBV6-3; clone_size: many; d_call: NA; cdr3_aa: CASSFEDNEQFF; cdr3_nt: TGTGCCAGCAGTTTTGAGGACAATGAGCAGTTCTTC
j_call: TRBJ2-2; v_call: TRBV12-3/TRBV12-4; clone_size: many; d_call: NA; cdr3_aa: CASSLDRNTGELFF; cdr3_nt: TGTGCCAGCAGTTTAGACAGAAACACCGGGGAGCTGTTTTTT
j_call: TRBJ2-7; v_call: TRBV10-3; clone_size: NA; d_call: TRBD2; cdr3_aa: CAISYGTSGVSYEQYF; cdr3_nt: TGTGCCATCAGTTACGGGACTAGCGGGGTGTCCTACGAGCAGTACTTC
j_call: TRBJ2-7; v_call: TRBV24-1; clone_size: few; d_call: NA; cdr3_aa: CATSDPLSGLEQYF; cdr3_nt: TGTGCCACCAGTGATCCCCTCTCGGGGCTCGAGCAGTACTTC
j_call: TRBJ2-5; v_call: TRBV6-1; clone_size: many; d_call: NA; cdr3_aa: CASGLPGQETQYF; cdr3_nt: TGTGCCAGCGGCCTTCCCGGGCAAGAGACCCAGTACTTC
j_call: TRBJ2-3; v_call: TRBV20-1; clone_size: many; d_call: TRBD2; cdr3_aa: CSAREVAGGRGTDTQYF; cdr3_nt: TGCAGTGCTAGGGAGGTAGCGGGGGGCCGGGGCACAGATACGCAGTATTTT
j_call: TRBJ1-5; v_call: TRBV20-1; clone_size: NA; d_call: TRBD1; cdr3_aa: CSASRDRGPNQPQHF; cdr3_nt: TGCAGTGCTTCTCGGGACAGGGGGCCCAATCAGCCCCAGCATTTT
j_call: TRBJ2-4; v_call: TRBV20-1; clone_size: many; d_call: NA; cdr3_aa: CSASAQGLTKNIQYF; cdr3_nt: TGCAGTGCTAGTGCTCAGGGTTTGACCAAAAACATTCAGTACTTC
j_call: TRBJ2-7; v_call: TRBV20-1; clone_size: many; d_call: TRBD1; cdr3_aa: CSAREDREQYF; cdr3_nt: TGCAGTGCTAGAGAGGACAGGGAGCAGTACTTC
j_call: TRBJ2-1; v_call: TRBV5-1; clone_size: many; d_call: TRBD2; cdr3_aa: CASSLELGGGPGNEQFF; cdr3_nt: TGCGCCAGCAGCTTGGAGCTCGGCGGGGGTCCAGGGAATGAGCAGTTCTTC
j_call: TRBJ2-2; v_call: TRBV2; clone_size: few; d_call: TRBD1; cdr3_aa: CASSKGQGNTGELFF; cdr3_nt: TGTGCCAGCAGTAAGGGACAGGGGAACACCGGGGAGCTGTTTTTT
j_call: TRBJ2-7; v_call: TRBV28; clone_size: few; d_call: TRBD1; cdr3_aa: CASSTGTVAYEQYF; cdr3_nt: TGTGCCAGCAGTACCGGGACAGTAGCCTACGAGCAGTACTTC
j_call: TRBJ2-3; v_call: TRBV7-2; clone_size: many; d_call: TRBD2; cdr3_aa: CASSLGGGDADTQYF; cdr3_nt: TGTGCCAGCAGCTTAGGCGGGGGGGACGCAGATACGCAGTATTTT
j_call: TRBJ2-1; v_call: TRBV5-1; clone_size: many; d_call: NA; cdr3_aa: CASSLTNNEQFF; cdr3_nt: TGCGCCAGCAGCTTAACAAACAATGAGCAGTTCTTC
j_call: TRBJ1-3; v_call: TRBV6-1; clone_size: many; d_call: NA; cdr3_aa: CASTGTSGNTIYF; cdr3_nt: TGTGCCAGCACCGGCACCTCTGGAAACACCATATATTTT
j_call: TRBJ2-3; v_call: TRBV28; clone_size: many; d_call: NA; cdr3_aa: CASSLSGLSRDTQYF; cdr3_nt: TGTGCCAGCAGTTTATCCGGCCTCTCGAGGGATACGCAGTATTTT
j_call: TRBJ2-7; v_call: TRBV12-3/TRBV12-4; clone_size: NA; d_call: TRBD2; cdr3_aa: CASSFSLGGIAYEQYF; cdr3_nt: TGTGCCAGCAGTTTTAGTCTGGGAGGGATCGCCTACGAGCAGTACTTC
j_call: TRBJ2-7; v_call: TRBV5-1; clone_size: few; d_call: NA; cdr3_aa: CASSLGDGLSYEQYF; cdr3_nt: TGCGCCAGCAGCTTGGGGGACGGTCTCTCCTACGAGCAGTACTTC
j_call: TRBJ2-1; v_call: TRBV7-7; clone_size: many; d_call: TRBD2; cdr3_aa: CASSLLAGGINEQFF; cdr3_nt: TGTGCTAGCAGCCTCCTAGCGGGGGGGATCAATGAGCAGTTCTTC